This entry features one TCR beta chain sequence. The data belong to a study of OX40 agonist ivuxolimab in advanced cancers. Study-wide background: Treatment of patients was with ivuxolimab, an agonistic anti-OX40 (CD134) antibody.

The germline V gene has CDR1 MNHEY and CDR2 SVGAGI. There are 13 residues in the CDR3. The V gene lost 0 bases and the J gene lost 11 bases, with 13 bases spanning the gap. Some clones are missing from TCRdb's copy, which holds only in-frame ones; the method was immunoSEQ multiplex PCR. The sample carries 25,000 to 30,000 clones, 65% to 90% recorded once. The source of this sequence is an adult with an advanced solid tumor such as melanoma, head and neck, liver or kidney cancer. Sequencing was performed on CD4+ or CD8+ T cells sorted from blood, taken in a trial of the OX40 agonist ivuxolimab. The rearrangement uses TRBV6-5 and TRBJ1-1, with D uncertain. CDR3 nucleotides: TGTGCCAGCAGTTACTCGTCGGGGAGTGGGGCTTTCTTT. Its protein is CASSYSSGSGAFF.